This passage covers 22 T cell receptor beta chains from one sample sequenced in a study of blood T cell repertoires in COVID-19. Generated by immunoSEQ multiplex PCR, the TCRdb table keeps only in-frame clones and is missing some. The sample has 490,000 or so clones, roughly nine tenths seen once. Input material: PBMCs or T cells enriched from blood (not recorded which). These receptors were collected from an older woman who had recovered from COVID-19.

This clone was seen a handful of times. This rearrangement joins TRBV12-3 or TRBV12-4 to TRBJ1-2; tentative D call: TRBD1 (5 bases). The CDR3 covers 12 residues. CDR3 in DNA: TGTGCATCAGGGATACATAACTATGGCTACACCTTC. Amino acids: CASGIHNYGYTF.

V is TRBV3-1 (or the pseudogene TRBV3-2) and J is TRBJ1-5; D possibly corresponds to TRBD1 (5 bases). The CDR3 has 13 amino acids. CDR1 LGHDT and CDR2 YNNKEL come from the germline V gene (reference sequence). Trimming stripped 6 bases from V and 3 bases from J, with 9 bases between. This CDR3 is CASSQGTNQPQHF. CDR3 coding DNA: TGTGCCAGCAGTCAGGGAACCAATCAGCCCCAGCATTTT.

This chain links TRBV28 with TRBJ1-5, with TRBD1 matching over 7 bases. J lost 3 bases, V lost 5 bases, and 7 bases had no gene match. Germline V gives CDR1 MDHEN, CDR2 SYDVKM. The CDR3 extends over 15 amino acids. CDR3 DNA: TGTGCCAGCAGTAAAGGGACAGTTAACAATCAGCCCCAGCATTTT. The encoded protein is CASSKGTVNNQPQHF.

This clone was seen more than once but under ten times. The chain is built from TRBV2 and TRBJ1-1; the match to TRBD1 covers 9 bases. The J segment lost 1 base and the V segment lost 10 bases, leaving 13 bases of the junction unmatched. The germline V gene has CDR1 SNHLY and CDR2 FYNNEI. The length of the CDR3 is 16 residues. The CDR3 protein is CATPAGQGYGNTEAFF. The CDR3 DNA follows: TGTGCCACACCCGCGGGACAGGGTTATGGGAACACTGAAGCTTTCTTT.

The chain carries TRBV11-2 and TRBJ2-7; 7 nucleotides align to TRBD2. The V segment lost 2 bases and the J segment 3 bases; nucleotides outside the gene matches: 4. Germline CDR1 reads SGHAT; CDR2 reads FQNNGV. This CDR3 region has 14 residues. The CDR3 nucleotides read TGTGCCAGCAGCTTACGGCGGGGGATCTACGAGCAGTACTTC. Translating it yields CASSLRRGIYEQYF.

J is TRBJ2-3 and V is TRBV13; D is possibly TRBD2 (7 bases). Germline CDR1 PRHDT, CDR2 FYEKMQ (reference sequence). CDR3 length: 15 amino acids. The V end lost 8 bases, the J end lost 4 bases, and 19 bases lay between the germline ends. The CDR3 DNA is TGTGCCAGCTCTCCCCCGGGGGGCCACGCAGATACGCAGTATTTT. Its translation: CASSPPGGHADTQYF.

V and J are TRBV24-1 and TRBJ1-5; 10 bases are a match to TRBD1. Germline V gene lookup returns CDR1 KGHDR and CDR2 SFDVKD. The CDR3 totals 16 residues. The J segment lost 5 bases and the V segment lost 3 bases, leaving 6 bases of the junction unmatched. The chain's CDR3 is CATSDTDRGPYQPQHF. CDR3 nucleotides: TGTGCCACCAGTGATACAGACAGGGGGCCTTATCAGCCCCAGCATTTT.

The J gene is TRBJ2-7, the V gene TRBV11-2; TRBD1 agrees at 11 bases. CDR3 length equals 16 residues. J gave up 3 bases and V 5 bases, and 9 bases lay outside the gene matches. The germline CDR1 and CDR2 sequences are SGHAT and FQNNGV. CDR3: CASSPIGGTGGYEQYF. Written as DNA, the CDR3 is TGTGCCAGCAGCCCAATTGGGGGGACAGGGGGCTACGAGCAGTACTTC.

This clone showed up many times. This chain links TRBV6-5 with TRBJ2-7; D possibly corresponds to TRBD1 (7 bases). CDR1 MNHEY and CDR2 SVGAGI come from the germline V gene. The germline V and J ends were trimmed by 7 bases and 7 bases, with 23 bases remaining between them. The CDR3 loop spans 15 amino acids. This chain's CDR3 is CASKKAPGPGGEQYV. In DNA, the CDR3 is TGTGCCAGCAAAAAAGCCCCGGGGCCAGGGGGGGAGCAGTACGTC.

Points on this clone: Distinct nucleotide sequences in the sample also encode this CDR3. This sequence joins TRBV18 and TRBJ2-3; 8 positions agree with TRBD2. V shed 3 bases and J 3 bases; nucleotides not matched to a gene: 5. Per the germline V gene, CDR1 is KGHSH and CDR2 is LQKENI. The CDR3 runs 15 residues. The CDR3 sequence is CASSPLSGGTDTQYF. As DNA, the CDR3 is TGTGCCAGCTCACCCCTCTCGGGGGGGACAGATACGCAGTATTTT.

The genes are TRBV7-9 and TRBJ2-3; TRBD2 matches at 7 bases. The CDR3 has 16 residues. V shed 2 bases and J 1 base; nucleotides not matched to a gene: 6. Germline V gene lookup returns CDR1 SEHNR and CDR2 FQNEAQ (reference sequence). The CDR3 region is CASSLTERGGTDTQYF. The CDR3 nucleotides read TGTGCCAGCAGCTTAACGGAGCGGGGTGGCACAGATACGCAGTATTTT.

This chain uses TRBV7-2 with TRBJ2-5, with 14 bases identical to TRBD2. The CDR3 runs 18 residues. Germline assignment: CDR1 SGHTA and CDR2 FQGNSA. The trim removed 0 bases at V and 1 base at J, leaving 4 bases unmatched. CDR3 DNA: TGTGCCAGCAGCTTAGCGACTAGCGGGGGGGCGGCCCAAGAGACCCAGTACTTC. Translating gives CASSLATSGGAAQETQYF.

This sequence joins TRBV11-2 and TRBJ2-5; D unclear. The germline V and J ends were trimmed by 8 bases and 5 bases, with 9 bases remaining between them. The CDR3 consists of 11 residues. CDR1 is SGHAT, CDR2 FQNNGV, per germline. CDR3 nucleotide sequence: TGTGCCAGCTCCAACCGGGAGACCCAGTACTTC. Its translation is CASSNRETQYF. Based on the CDR3 plus reference TRBV11-2 and TRBJ2-5, the full variable domain is EAGVAQSPRYKIIEKRQSVAFWCNPISGHATLYWYQQILGQGPKLLIQFQNNGVVDDSQLPKDRFSAERLKGVDSTLKIQPAKLEDSAVYLCASSNRETQYFGPGTRLLVL.

The chain couples TRBV24-1 to TRBJ1-2; the match to TRBD1 covers 7 bases. This CDR3 comprises 14 residues. The J segment lost 2 bases and the V segment lost 5 bases, leaving 4 bases of the junction unmatched. Germline CDR1 and CDR2: KGHDR and SFDVKD. CDR3 sequence (DNA): TGTGCCACCAGTGGTCGACAGGGCAACTATGGCTACACCTTC. Translated: CATSGRQGNYGYTF.

This chain connects TRBV24-1 to TRBJ1-6; unclear D gene. V lost 2 bases, J lost 11 bases, and 9 bases lay in between. The CDR3 contains 13 residues. Looked up from germline, CDR1 is KGHDR and CDR2 is SFDVKD. The chain's CDR3 is CATSDSFGAPLHF. DNA for the CDR3: TGTGCCACCAGTGATTCCTTCGGGGCACCCCTCCACTTT.

About this clone: A read error may produce the germline difference seen at one junction end. The chain joins TRBV7-7 to TRBJ2-1, with 7 bases fitting TRBD2. In germline, CDR1 is SSHAT, CDR2 FNYEAQ (reference sequence). There are 13 residues in the CDR3. CDR3 residues: CASSSRGVGEQFF. The DNA for the CDR3 is TGTGCTAGCAGCTCCCGGGGGGTAGGTGAGCAGTTCTTC.

In its sample, this clone was seen once. Within the sample, other DNA sequences also encode this same CDR3. The chain links TRBV7-9 to TRBJ2-1; D may be TRBD1 (6 bases). Trimming left V 6 bases short and J 7 bases short, with 10 bases between. Germline V lookup: CDR1 SEHNR, CDR2 FQNEAQ (reference sequence). This CDR3 is built from 12 residues. The DNA for the CDR3 is TGTGCCAGCAGTCTCACAGGGAATGAGCAGTTCTTC. This codes for CASSLTGNEQFF.

The V gene is TRBV20-1, the J gene TRBJ2-5, with D possibly being TRBD1 (6 bases). V was cut by 3 bases and J by 6 bases, with 11 bases left in between. From germline, CDR1 is DFQATT and CDR2 SNEGSKA (reference sequence). The CDR3 is 12 residues long. CDR3 bases: TGCAGTGCTAGTCCAGGGGCGAAGACCCAGTACTTC. Translated, it gives CSASPGAKTQYF.

CDR3 sequence (DNA): TGCGCCAGCAGTGATAACAGGGAACCGAACACCGGGGAGCTGTTTTTT. Residues: CASSDNREPNTGELFF. This chain joins TRBV5-1 and TRBJ2-2; tentative D call: TRBD1 (6 bases). The length of the CDR3 is 16 residues. CDR1 is SGHRS, CDR2 YFSETQ, per germline. Trimming removed 5 bases from V and 0 bases from J, with 14 bases in between.

As concerns this clone: The same CDR3 also results from other DNA sequences found in this sample. V and J are TRBV5-1 and TRBJ2-7; 7 nucleotides line up with TRBD1. The germline V gene encodes CDR1 SGHRS and CDR2 YFSETQ. The CDR3 spans 12 residues. After removal of 4 bases from V and 4 bases from J, the junction contained 2 bases not matched to a gene. In DNA form, the CDR3 reads TGCGCCAGCAGCCTACAGGGGTACGAGCAGTACTTC. It is translated as CASSLQGYEQYF.

V is TRBV30 and J is TRBJ2-7; 9 nucleotides match TRBD1. The CDR3 is 14 residues long. Germline lookup yields CDR1 GTSNPN and CDR2 SVGIG (reference sequence). V was clipped by 4 bases and J by 3 bases; unmatched bases: 7. The CDR3 loop is CAWTPDRGSYEQYF. The CDR3 bases are TGTGCCTGGACCCCGGACAGGGGAAGCTACGAGCAGTACTTC.

The rearrangement joins TRBV2 to TRBJ1-3; TRBD1 is a possible D gene (5 bases). CDR1 and CDR2 from the germline V gene are SNHLY and FYNNEI. V lost 3 bases, J lost 7 bases, and 13 bases lay in between. The CDR3 covers 14 residues. CDR3 nucleotides: TGTGCCAGCAGTGATCGGTGGCAGGGTAACACCATATATTTT. It encodes CASSDRWQGNTIYF. Variable domain in full (rest from reference TRBV2 and TRBJ1-3): EPEVTQTPSHQVTQMGQEVILRCVPISNHLYFYWYRQILGQKVEFLVSFYNNEISEKSEIFDDQFSVERPDGSNFTLKIRSTKLEDSAMYFCASSDRWQGNTIYFGEGSWLTVV.